Following are 6 T cell receptor beta chains from one sample sequenced in a study of blood T cell repertoires in COVID-19. TCRdb keeps only in-frame clones here, not all; method: immunoSEQ multiplex PCR. The sample carries 120,000 to 150,000 clones, about nine tenths recorded once. The specimen was peripheral blood. Receptors originate from a man aged 50-59 years who had recovered from COVID-19.

V usage is TRBV6-5 and J usage is TRBJ2-5, with 7 positions matching TRBD1. The CDR3 loop spans 15 amino acids. Germline CDR1 and CDR2: MNHEY and SVGAGI. V lost 5 bases, J lost 1 base, and 7 bases stayed unmatched. The CDR3 protein is CASSLFGTVQETQYF. The CDR3 region has the DNA TGTGCCAGCAGTCTTTTCGGGACAGTCCAAGAGACCCAGTACTTC.

This chain joins TRBV5-5 and TRBJ1-1, with 9 positions matching TRBD1. Germline assignment: CDR1 SGHKS and CDR2 YYEKEE (reference sequence). The CDR3 consists of 17 residues. Trimming at V came to 4 bases and at J to 0 bases, leaving 10 bases not matched to a gene. CDR3 residues: CASSRGIGTGLNTEAFF. CDR3 DNA: TGTGCCAGCAGCAGGGGCATAGGGACAGGGCTGAACACTGAAGCTTTCTTT.

CDR3 bases: TGTGCCAGCAGCTTGGAGGGCAGGGGCGCAGATACGCAGTATTTT. As protein: CASSLEGRGADTQYF. The J gene is TRBJ2-3, the V gene TRBV5-8; a possible D gene is TRBD1 (6 bases). The CDR3 spans 15 residues. Germline CDR1 is SGHTS and CDR2 is YDEGEE. The V end lost 0 bases, the J end lost 4 bases, and 12 bases lay between the germline ends.

This chain links TRBV27 with TRBJ2-1; 8 nucleotides line up with TRBD2. Germline V gene lookup returns CDR1 MNHEY and CDR2 SMNVEV (reference sequence). V shed 5 bases and J 5 bases; nucleotides not matched to a gene: 14. The CDR3 has 17 residues. The CDR3 region has the DNA TGTGCCAGCAGTACCCCACGTGTGCGGGGGGCACACAATGAGCAGTTCTTC. It yields the protein CASSTPRVRGAHNEQFF.

The chain recombines TRBV5-1 with TRBJ1-5, with 7 bases lining up with TRBD1. The CDR3 has 15 residues. Germline V gives CDR1 SGHRS, CDR2 YFSETQ. J lost 6 bases, V lost 0 bases, and 6 bases had no gene match. CDR3 in DNA: TGCGCCAGCAGCTTGGAGGGGGCATACGGTCAGCCCCAGCATTTT. Translating it yields CASSLEGAYGQPQHF.

This clone was seen just once. The chain uses TRBV27 and TRBJ1-2; 10 bases align to TRBD1. The CDR3 covers 15 residues. CDR1 is MNHEY and CDR2 is SMNVEV in the germline V gene (reference sequence). V lost 6 bases and J lost 0; bases outside the gene matches: 4. CDR3 residues: CASRRQGATNYGYTF. DNA for the CDR3: TGTGCCAGCAGGCGACAGGGGGCAACTAACTATGGCTACACCTTC.